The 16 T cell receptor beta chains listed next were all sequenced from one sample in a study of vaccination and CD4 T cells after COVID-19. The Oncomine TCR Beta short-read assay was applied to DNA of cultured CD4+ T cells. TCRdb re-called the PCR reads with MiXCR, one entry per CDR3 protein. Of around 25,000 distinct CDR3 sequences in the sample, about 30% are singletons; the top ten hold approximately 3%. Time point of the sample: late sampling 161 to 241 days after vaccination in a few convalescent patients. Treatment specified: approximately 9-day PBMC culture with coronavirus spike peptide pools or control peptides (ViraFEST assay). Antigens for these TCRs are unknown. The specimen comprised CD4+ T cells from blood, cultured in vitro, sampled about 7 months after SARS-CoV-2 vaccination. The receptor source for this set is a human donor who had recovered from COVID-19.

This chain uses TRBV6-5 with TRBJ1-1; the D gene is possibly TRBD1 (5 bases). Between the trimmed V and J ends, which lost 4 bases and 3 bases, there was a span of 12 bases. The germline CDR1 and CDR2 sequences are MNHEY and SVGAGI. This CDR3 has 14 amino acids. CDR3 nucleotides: TGTGCCAGCAGTTCCAGGGTTTCTGACACTGAAGCTTTCTTT. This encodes CASSSRVSDTEAFF.

The CDR3, as DNA: TGTGCCAGCAGAGGGATAGCGGGACGCACAGATACGCAGTATTTT. Translation: CASRGIAGRTDTQYF. V usage is TRBV21-1 and J usage is TRBJ2-3; the table's D gene call, TRBD2, was not cross checked with the DNA. TRBV21-1 represents a pseudogene. This CDR3 is 15 amino acids long.

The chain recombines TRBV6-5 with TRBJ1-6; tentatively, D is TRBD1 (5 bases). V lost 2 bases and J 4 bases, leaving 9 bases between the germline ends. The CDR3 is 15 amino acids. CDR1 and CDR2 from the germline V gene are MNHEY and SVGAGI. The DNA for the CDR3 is TGTGCCAGCAGTTACGCGGGACGGTATAATTCACCCCTCCACTTT. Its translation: CASSYAGRYNSPLHF.

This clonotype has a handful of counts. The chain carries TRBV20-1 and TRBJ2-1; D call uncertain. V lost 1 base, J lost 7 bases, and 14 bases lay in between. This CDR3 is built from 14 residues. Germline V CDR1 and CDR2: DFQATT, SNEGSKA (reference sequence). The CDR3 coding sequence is TGCAGTGCTAGAGTTCTAGTCGGTACGAATGAGCAGTTCTTC. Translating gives CSARVLVGTNEQFF.

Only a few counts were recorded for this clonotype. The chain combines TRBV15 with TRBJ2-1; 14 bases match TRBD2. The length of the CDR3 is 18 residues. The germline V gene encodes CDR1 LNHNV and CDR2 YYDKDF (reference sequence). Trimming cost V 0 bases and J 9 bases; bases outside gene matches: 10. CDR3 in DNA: TGTGCCACCAGCAGAGATAGACTAGCGGGAGGGCCGAGGTCTGAGCAGTTCTTC. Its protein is CATSRDRLAGGPRSEQFF.

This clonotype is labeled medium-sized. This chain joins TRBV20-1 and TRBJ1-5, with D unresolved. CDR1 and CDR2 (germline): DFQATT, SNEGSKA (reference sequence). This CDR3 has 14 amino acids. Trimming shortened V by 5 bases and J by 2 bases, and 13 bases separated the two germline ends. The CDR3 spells CSAPPKIGNQPQHF. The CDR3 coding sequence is TGCAGTGCTCCGCCCAAAATCGGCAATCAGCCCCAGCATTTT.

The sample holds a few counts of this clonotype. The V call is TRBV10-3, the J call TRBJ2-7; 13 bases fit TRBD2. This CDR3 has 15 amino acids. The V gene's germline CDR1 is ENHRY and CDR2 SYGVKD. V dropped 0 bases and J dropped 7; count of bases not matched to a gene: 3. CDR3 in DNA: TGTGCCATCAGTGAGTCGGCGGGACTAGCGGGGGAGCAGTACTTC. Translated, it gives CAISESAGLAGEQYF.

For the CDR3, the DNA is TGTGCCAGCTCACCCTCCTGGGGGGGGAACACTGAAGCTTTCTTT. Protein: CASSPSWGGNTEAFF. The chain combines TRBV18 with TRBJ1-1; TRBD1 is a possible D gene (5 bases). This CDR3 has 15 amino acids. V shed 3 bases and J shed 1 base, with 12 bases lying between them. Germline V lookup: CDR1 KGHSH, CDR2 LQKENI. The full variable domain, completed using reference TRBV18 and TRBJ1-1, is NAGVMQNPRHLVRRRGQEARLRCSPMKGHSHVYWYRQLPEEGLKFMVYLQKENIIDESGMPKERFSAEFPKEGPSILRIQQVVRGDSAAYFCASSPSWGGNTEAFFGQGTRLTVV.

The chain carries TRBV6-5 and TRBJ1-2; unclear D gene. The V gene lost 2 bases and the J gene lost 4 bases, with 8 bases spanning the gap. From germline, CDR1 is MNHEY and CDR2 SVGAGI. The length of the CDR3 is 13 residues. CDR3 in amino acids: CASSYHGTYGYTF. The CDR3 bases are TGTGCCAGCAGTTACCACGGAACCTATGGCTACACCTTC.

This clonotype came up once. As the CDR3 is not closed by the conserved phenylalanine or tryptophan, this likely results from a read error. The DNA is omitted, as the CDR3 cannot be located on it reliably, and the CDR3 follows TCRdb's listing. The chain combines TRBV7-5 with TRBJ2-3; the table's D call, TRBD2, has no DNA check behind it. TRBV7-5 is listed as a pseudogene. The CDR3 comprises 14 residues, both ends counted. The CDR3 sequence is CISVSELQRLAGVS.

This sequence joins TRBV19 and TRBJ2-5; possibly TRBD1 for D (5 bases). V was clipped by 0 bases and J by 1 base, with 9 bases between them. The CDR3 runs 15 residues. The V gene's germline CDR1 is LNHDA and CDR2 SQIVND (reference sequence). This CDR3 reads CASSIDLGAQETQYF. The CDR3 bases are TGTGCCAGTAGTATAGATCTTGGGGCCCAAGAGACCCAGTACTTC.

CDR3 bases: TGTGCCAGCAGTTCCCGGTGGCCTGGGGCTGAAGCTTTCTTT. Its translation: CASSSRWPGAEAFF. The chain joins TRBV28 to TRBJ1-1; D gene ambiguous. Germline-derived CDR1 and CDR2 are MDHEN and SYDVKM. V was trimmed by 4 bases and J by 6 bases, leaving 15 bases between them. The CDR3 length is 14 residues.

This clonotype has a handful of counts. DNA of the CDR3: TGCAGTGCTAGTATTTCACCCCTCCACTTT. Its translation is CSASISPLHF. The chain combines TRBV20-1 with TRBJ1-6, with unresolved D. Per germline, CDR1 DFQATT and CDR2 SNEGSKA (reference sequence). Trimming pared 3 bases from V and 9 bases from J, leaving 3 bases between. The CDR3 contains 10 residues.

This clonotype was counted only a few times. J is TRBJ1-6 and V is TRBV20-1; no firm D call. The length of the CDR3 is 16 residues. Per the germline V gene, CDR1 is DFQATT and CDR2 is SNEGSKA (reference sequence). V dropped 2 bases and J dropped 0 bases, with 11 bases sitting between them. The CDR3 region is CSARRVGSSYNSPLHF. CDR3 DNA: TGCAGTGCTAGAAGGGTCGGTAGCTCCTATAATTCACCCCTCCACTTT.

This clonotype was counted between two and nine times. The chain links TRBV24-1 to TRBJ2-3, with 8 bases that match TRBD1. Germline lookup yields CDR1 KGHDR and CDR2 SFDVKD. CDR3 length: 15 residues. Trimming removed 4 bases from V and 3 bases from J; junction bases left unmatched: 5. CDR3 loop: CATSEPGQGTDTQYF. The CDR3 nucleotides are TGTGCCACCAGTGAACCCGGACAGGGAACAGATACGCAGTATTTT.

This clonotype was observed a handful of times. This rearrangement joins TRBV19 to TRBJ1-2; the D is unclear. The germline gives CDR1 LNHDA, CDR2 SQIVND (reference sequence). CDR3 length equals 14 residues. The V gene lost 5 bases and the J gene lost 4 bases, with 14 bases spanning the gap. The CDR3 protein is CASSRAGEGYGYTF. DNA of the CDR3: TGTGCCAGTAGTCGGGCGGGAGAGGGCTATGGCTACACCTTC.